Below are 24 T cell receptor beta chains sequenced from a single sample in a study of blood T cell repertoires in COVID-19. Data came from immunoSEQ multiplex PCR; TCRdb stores just in-frame clones and leaves some out. The data contain around 260,000 clones, 80% to 90% of them singletons. Sequences were obtained from peripheral blood. Every receptor here comes from a man in his thirties or forties with acute or convalescent COVID-19.

The rearrangement uses TRBV15 and TRBJ2-2, with TRBD1 matching over 10 bases. Germline V gives CDR1 LNHNV, CDR2 YYDKDF (reference sequence). The CDR3 has 15 residues. J was trimmed by 5 bases and V by 5 bases; bases with no gene match: 5. Here the CDR3 DNA reads TGTGCCACCAGCTGGGACAGGGGCGTTACCGGGGAGCTGTTTTTT. It specifies CATSWDRGVTGELFF.

This clone has only one observation. The chain recombines TRBV10-3 with TRBJ2-1, with 9 bases fitting TRBD2. This CDR3 region has 14 residues. After removal of 5 bases from V and 8 bases from J, the junction contained 7 bases not matched to a gene. CDR1 ENHRY and CDR2 SYGVKD come from the germline V gene. The chain's CDR3 is CAISSGTSIDEQFF. CDR3 coding DNA: TGTGCCATCAGTTCCGGGACTAGCATCGATGAGCAGTTCTTC.

The chain is built from TRBV5-1 and TRBJ2-3; TRBD2 might be the D (7 bases). The CDR3 length is 18 residues. The germline V gene has CDR1 SGHRS and CDR2 YFSETQ. The germline V and J ends were trimmed by 4 bases and 2 bases, with 23 bases remaining between them. The CDR3 DNA is TGCGCCAGCAGCCTCGAGGAAGCTTTTGGGGGGGCCACAGATACGCAGTATTTT. This codes for CASSLEEAFGGATDTQYF.

The chain employs TRBV18 and TRBJ2-4; the D is unclear. Germline CDR1 reads KGHSH; CDR2 reads LQKENI. The CDR3 is 18 amino acids. The germline V and J ends were trimmed by 0 bases and 7 bases, with 22 bases remaining between them. CDR3 DNA: TGTGCCAGCTCACCACCTTTGGCCTCTAGGTCAGTTATGAACATTCAGTACTTC. This codes for CASSPPLASRSVMNIQYF.

The chain recombines TRBV28 with TRBJ2-1, with a weak D call TRBD2 (6 bases). Germline lookup yields CDR1 MDHEN and CDR2 SYDVKM. The V end was cut by 6 bases, the J end by 3 bases, with 12 bases between. The CDR3 is made up of 14 amino acids. The CDR3 sequence: CASSPLANYNEQFF. The CDR3 coding sequence is TGTGCCAGCAGCCCCCTAGCGAACTACAATGAGCAGTTCTTC.

V and J are TRBV5-1 and TRBJ2-5; a weak D match, TRBD2 (6 bases). CDR1 is SGHRS, CDR2 YFSETQ, per germline. CDR3 length: 16 amino acids. The V gene lost 0 bases and the J gene lost 4 bases, with 16 bases spanning the gap. CDR3 sequence (DNA): TGCGCCAGCAGCTTGGGGCGGGAAACCCTAGGAGAGACCCAGTACTTC. Translated: CASSLGRETLGETQYF.

Notes on this clone: Different DNA sequences within this sample yield the same CDR3. CDR3 sequence: CASSFPGTDTQYF. In nucleotides, the CDR3 is TGTGCCAGCAGTTTTCCAGGGACAGATACGCAGTATTTT. J is TRBJ2-3 and V is TRBV12-3 or TRBV12-4, with D perhaps matching TRBD1 (5 bases). With 3 bases removed from V and 3 bases from J, the gap between germline ends came to 7 bases. The CDR3 extends over 13 amino acids.

J is TRBJ2-5 and V is TRBV18; a possible D gene is TRBD1 (5 bases). CDR3 length: 16 amino acids. V was pared by 3 bases and J by 1 base, with 15 bases between. The germline V gene encodes CDR1 KGHSH and CDR2 LQKENI. The CDR3 spells CASSPGRFPLQETQYF. The CDR3 DNA reads TGTGCCAGCTCACCGGGGCGCTTCCCCCTCCAAGAGACCCAGTACTTC.

This clone showed up just once. The chain links TRBV6-5 to TRBJ2-3; no definite D call. Trimming left V 6 bases short and J 0 bases short, with 13 bases between. Germline CDR1 MNHEY, CDR2 SVGAGI. This CDR3 has 15 residues. In nucleotides, the CDR3 is TGTGCCAGCAGGGTCGGTTTGGTAAGCACAGATACGCAGTATTTT. Encoded protein: CASRVGLVSTDTQYF.

This sequence joins TRBV10-2 and TRBJ2-7; TRBD2 aligns across 9 bases. The germline CDR1 and CDR2 sequences are WSHSY and SAAADI. The CDR3 loop spans 15 amino acids. Germline trimming cut 7 bases from V and 7 bases from J; bases unmatched to any gene: 14. Here the CDR3 DNA reads TGCGCCAGCATCCCCTCGACTAGCGGTCTAGGAGAGCAGTACTTC. Amino acid sequence: CASIPSTSGLGEQYF.

The rearrangement links TRBV5-1 to TRBJ1-2; D may be TRBD1 (6 bases). The CDR3 spans 15 residues. CDR1 and CDR2 (germline): SGHRS, YFSETQ. Trimming took off 5 bases at V and 2 bases at J, with 16 bases between the two ends. CDR3: CASRESTGPNYGYTF. The CDR3 coding sequence is TGCGCCAGCAGGGAATCAACAGGGCCCAACTATGGCTACACCTTC. The full variable domain, with the rest looked up from reference TRBV5-1 and TRBJ1-2, is KAGVTQTPRYLIKTRGQQVTLSCSPISGHRSVSWYQQTPGQGLQFLFEYFSETQRNKGNFPGRFSGRQFSNSRSEMNVSTLELGDSALYLCASRESTGPNYGYTFGSGTRLTVV.

This clone was seen only a few times. V is TRBV2 and J is TRBJ1-6; D gene ambiguous. The CDR3 is 15 residues long. CDR1 is SNHLY, CDR2 FYNNEI, per germline. V was clipped by 6 bases and J by 4 bases, with 13 bases between them. CDR3 DNA sequence: TGTGCCAGCAGCCGAAACGGAGCGTATAATTCACCCCTCCACTTT. This translates into CASSRNGAYNSPLHF.

V gene TRBV5-8 combines with J gene TRBJ1-1; D unclear. The germline V and J ends were trimmed by 2 bases and 0 bases, with 8 bases remaining between them. Germline V lookup: CDR1 SGHTS, CDR2 YDEGEE. The CDR3 consists of 14 residues. The CDR3 protein is CASSFRLMNTEAFF. DNA for the CDR3: TGTGCCAGCAGCTTCCGGTTGATGAACACTGAAGCTTTCTTT.

This clone was seen a single time. This chain joins TRBV5-6 and TRBJ1-4; perhaps TRBD1 as D (5 bases). V was shortened by 5 bases and J by 4 bases, with 15 bases between the two germline ends. Germline V gives CDR1 SGHDT, CDR2 YYEEEE. This CDR3 is 15 amino acids long. CDR3 sequence: CASSLQTEINEKLFF. Here the CDR3 DNA reads TGTGCCAGCAGTCTACAGACAGAAATTAATGAAAAACTGTTTTTT.

V usage is TRBV30 and J usage is TRBJ2-3; 15 bases map to TRBD2. The CDR3 contains 14 residues. Unmatched junction bases numbered 7, after V lost 4 bases and J lost 11 bases. Germline loops: CDR1 GTSNPN, CDR2 SVGIG (reference sequence). In nucleotides, the CDR3 is TGTGCCTGGAAAAGGACTAGCGGGGGGGTTGGGCAGTATTTT. This gives the protein CAWKRTSGGVGQYF.

This rearrangement joins TRBV27 to TRBJ1-5; D ambiguous. This CDR3 spans 15 amino acids. Germline V gene lookup returns CDR1 MNHEY and CDR2 SMNVEV (reference sequence). V was cut by 6 bases and J by 5 bases, with 17 bases left in between. DNA of the CDR3: TGTGCCAGCAGAAAGACCCCGAGCGAGGATCAGCCCCAGCATTTT. Translated: CASRKTPSEDQPQHF.

V gene TRBV11-2 combines with J gene TRBJ2-7, with a weak D call TRBD2 (6 bases). Deletions cut 6 bases from V and 11 bases from J, with 14 bases between. The CDR3 totals 11 residues. Germline V gives CDR1 SGHAT, CDR2 FQNNGV. The CDR3 DNA reads as TGTGCCAGCAGTACCGGACTAAAGAAGTACTTC. It yields the protein CASSTGLKKYF.

The V gene is TRBV19, the J gene TRBJ2-7, with 8 bases that match TRBD1. The CDR3 sequence is 14 residues long. V dropped 3 bases and J dropped 3; count of bases not matched to a gene: 4. In germline, CDR1 is LNHDA, CDR2 SQIVND (reference sequence). The chain's CDR3 is CASSITGTGYEQYF. The CDR3 DNA sequence: TGTGCCAGTAGTATTACCGGGACAGGCTACGAGCAGTACTTC.

The chain uses TRBV28 and TRBJ1-3, with D tentatively TRBD1 (6 bases). Germline V CDR1 and CDR2: MDHEN, SYDVKM. The CDR3 contains 16 residues. The V gene lost 6 bases and the J gene lost 0 bases, with 15 bases spanning the gap. The CDR3 nucleotides read TGTGCCAGCAGGTCAAATCCAGGGGCCTCTGGAAACACCATATATTTT. Translation gives CASRSNPGASGNTIYF. The whole variable domain, filled in from reference TRBV28 and TRBJ1-3, reads DVKVTQSSRYLVKRTGEKVFLECVQDMDHENMFWYRQDPGLGLRLIYFSYDVKMKEKGDIPEGYSVSREKKERFSLILESASTNQTSMYLCASRSNPGASGNTIYFGEGSWLTVV.

The chain carries TRBV2 and TRBJ1-2; TRBD1 might be the D (5 bases). Germline CDR1 is SNHLY and CDR2 is FYNNEI. V lost 1 base and J 5 bases, leaving 8 bases between the germline ends. This CDR3 is built from 13 residues. CDR3 bases: TGTGCCAGCAGTGAAGTGGCAGGGTATGGCTACACCTTC. It is translated as CASSEVAGYGYTF. Complete variable domain (other parts from reference TRBV2 and TRBJ1-2): EPEVTQTPSHQVTQMGQEVILRCVPISNHLYFYWYRQILGQKVEFLVSFYNNEISEKSEIFDDQFSVERPDGSNFTLKIRSTKLEDSAMYFCASSEVAGYGYTFGSGTRLTVV.

V is TRBV28 and J is TRBJ2-7; 9 bases line up with TRBD1. CDR1 is MDHEN, CDR2 SYDVKM, per germline. The CDR3 runs 12 residues. Here the CDR3 DNA reads TGTGTCCTACAGGGGGCTTCCTACGAGCAGTACTTC. Encoded protein: CVLQGASYEQYF. The full variable domain, completed using reference TRBV28 and TRBJ2-7, is DVKVTQSSRYLVKRTGEKVFLECVQDMDHENMFWYRQDPGLGLRLIYFSYDVKMKEKGDIPEGYSVSREKKERFSLILESASTNQTSMYLCVLQGASYEQYFGPGTRLTVT.

The genes are TRBV4-1 and TRBJ2-3; D is unclear. The CDR3 has 17 residues. Germline V gives CDR1 MGHRA, CDR2 YSYEKL. V lost 0 bases to trimming and J lost 4 bases, with 17 bases between them. The CDR3 is CASSQDRGRVTADTQYF. The CDR3 coding sequence is TGCGCCAGCAGCCAAGATAGAGGTCGGGTAACCGCAGATACGCAGTATTTT.

This clone appeared a few times. The CDR3 loop reads CASTGNSNQPQHF. In DNA, the CDR3 is TGTGCCAGCACAGGGAATAGCAATCAGCCCCAGCATTTT. J is TRBJ1-5 and V is TRBV12-3 or TRBV12-4, with D possibly being TRBD1 (5 bases). The CDR3 is 13 amino acids. Between the trimmed V and J ends, which lost 7 bases and 0 bases, there was a span of 7 bases.

The chain combines TRBV19 with TRBJ1-3; D is unresolved. V was shortened by 9 bases and J by 1 base, with 13 bases between the two germline ends. From germline, CDR1 is LNHDA and CDR2 SQIVND (reference sequence). The CDR3 extends over 14 amino acids. CDR3 residues: CASRPIGSGNTIYF. The DNA for the CDR3 is TGTGCCAGCCGTCCAATCGGGTCTGGAAACACCATATATTTT.